This paragraph reports one T cell receptor (beta chain). In its sample, this clone was seen once. What antigen it recognizes has not been identified. No base-level quality is on record; no much larger clone is a single base apart. The data belong to a study of identifying expanded T cells in peripheral blood (dated by TCRdb to between 2018 and 2021). About the full investigation: Separate aliquots of the same genomic DNA pool were sequenced to produce technical replicates, and four replicates were compared in pairs.

During the collection period, no immune events, such as infections, were documented for the healthy donors. To calibrate time-dependent variance in a beta-binomial model of T-cell clone differential abundance, blood repertoires from healthy donors were used as a training cohort. The training cohort was composed of roughly 10 healthy donors, 3 female and 7 male. Donor ages ranged from about 25 to 64 years, with an average of about 44 years. Obtained from a commercial supplier, whole blood was collected from each healthy donor at three time points set around two weeks apart. Genomic DNA was extracted from unsorted whole blood for immunosequencing. TCRbeta CDR3 regions were profiled with the immunoSEQ Assay using bias-controlled multiplex PCR amplification of genomic DNA. As for the authors' bioinformatics: The absolute abundance of each unique TCRbeta CDR3 region was quantified after sequences were collapsed and filtered. Differential abundance was tested with two models: a binomial (Fisher-equivalent) model and a beta-binomial model that adds time-dependent variance fitted from healthy donors. Any clone with fewer than 5 combined templates was excluded, and a clone was called differentially abundant if its Benjamini-Hochberg FDR was below 0.01. The form v = (b*log(k)+a)^2 was used to model beta-binomial variance as a function of total template count across the two samples. TCRdb's version of the immuneACCESS table is confined to in-frame rearrangements and falls short of the full clone set. An unresolved V gene accounts for under half of the shortfall where checked; the remainder is of unknown origin. The V and J calls and the clone size are those of that table, but D and trimming were determined from the DNA. The sample table shows about 85,000 clones, and 88% are seen once. The top ten hold under 20% of the sample.

From V the trimming removes 4 bases and from J it removes 0 bases, while the gene matches leave 2 bases of the junction unaccounted for. CDR1 and CDR2 (MNHNS, SASEGT) derive from the germline V gene. The cysteine opens and the phenylalanine closes a CDR3 of 15 amino acids. Only the CDR3 region is kept as DNA, spanning 45 bases read in frame from base 1. Summary of the overall study and its limitations: The binomial model flagged around 1.1 differentially abundant clones between technical replicates, compared with approximately 16 over approximately 2 weeks and 18 to 20 over approximately four weeks. Variance in clone template counts between approximately 2-week samples significantly increased with total template count across all healthy donors. Across all healthy-donor time intervals, the beta-binomial model significantly lowered both the number of clones called differentially abundant and the false-positive rate. The authors expected biological variance in healthy repertoires might increase further over much longer intervals such as months to years.

This clonotype was sampled from a person between 18 and 75 years old in good health. The sample comprised blood. The chain joins TRBV6-1 to TRBJ2-3, and 9 junction bases match TRBD2. The DNA is as follows: TGTGCCAGCAGTGGACTAGCGGCCAGCACAGATACGCAGTATTTT. This translates into CASSGLAASTDTQYF.